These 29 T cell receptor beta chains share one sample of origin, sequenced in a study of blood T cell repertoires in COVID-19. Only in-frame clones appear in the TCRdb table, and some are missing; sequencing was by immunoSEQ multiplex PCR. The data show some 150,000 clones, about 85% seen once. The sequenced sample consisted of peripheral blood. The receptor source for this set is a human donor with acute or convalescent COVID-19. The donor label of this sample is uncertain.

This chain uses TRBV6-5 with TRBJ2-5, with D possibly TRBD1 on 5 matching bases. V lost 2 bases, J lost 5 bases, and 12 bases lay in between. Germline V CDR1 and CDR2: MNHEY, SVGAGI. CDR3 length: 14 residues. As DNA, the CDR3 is TGTGCCAGCAGTTACAACCAGGCAGGGGAGACCCAGTACTTC. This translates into CASSYNQAGETQYF.

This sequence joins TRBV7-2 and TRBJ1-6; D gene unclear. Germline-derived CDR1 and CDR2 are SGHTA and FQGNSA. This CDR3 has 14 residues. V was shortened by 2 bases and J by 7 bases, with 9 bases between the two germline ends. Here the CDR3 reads CASSLSETNSPLHF. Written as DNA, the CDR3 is TGTGCCAGCAGCTTATCTGAGACAAATTCACCCCTCCACTTT.

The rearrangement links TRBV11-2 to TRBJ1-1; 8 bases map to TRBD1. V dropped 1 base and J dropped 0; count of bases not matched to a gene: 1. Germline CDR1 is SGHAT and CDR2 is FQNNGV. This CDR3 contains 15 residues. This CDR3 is CASSLGQGMNTEAFF. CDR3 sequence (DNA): TGTGCCAGCAGCTTAGGACAGGGGATGAACACTGAAGCTTTCTTT.

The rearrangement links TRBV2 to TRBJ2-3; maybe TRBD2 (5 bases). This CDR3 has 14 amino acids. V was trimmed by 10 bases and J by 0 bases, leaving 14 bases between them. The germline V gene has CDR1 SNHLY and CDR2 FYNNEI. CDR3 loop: CATLPGNSTDTQYF. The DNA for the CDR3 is TGTGCCACCCTGCCGGGGAACAGCACAGATACGCAGTATTTT.

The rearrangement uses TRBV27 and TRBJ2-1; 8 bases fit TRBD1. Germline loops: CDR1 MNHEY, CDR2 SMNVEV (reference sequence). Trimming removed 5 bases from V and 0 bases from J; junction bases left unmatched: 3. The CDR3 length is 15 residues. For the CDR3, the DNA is TGTGCCAGCAGTATTGACAGGGGCTCCTACAATGAGCAGTTCTTC. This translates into CASSIDRGSYNEQFF.

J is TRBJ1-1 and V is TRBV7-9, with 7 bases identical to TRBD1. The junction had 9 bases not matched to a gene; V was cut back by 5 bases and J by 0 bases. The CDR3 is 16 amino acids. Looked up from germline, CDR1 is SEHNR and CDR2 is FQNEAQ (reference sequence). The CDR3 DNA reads TGTGCCAGCAGCCCCTCGGGACAGTCATTGAACACTGAAGCTTTCTTT. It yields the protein CASSPSGQSLNTEAFF.

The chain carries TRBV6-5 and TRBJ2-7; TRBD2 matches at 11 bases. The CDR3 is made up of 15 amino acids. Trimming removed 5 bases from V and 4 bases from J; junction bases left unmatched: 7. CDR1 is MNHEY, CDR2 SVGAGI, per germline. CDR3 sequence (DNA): TGTGCCAGCAGTCCTGGGGCTAGCGGGAGGTACGAGCAGTACGTC. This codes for CASSPGASGRYEQYV.

The CDR3 spells CASSPSTGPYGYTF. The DNA for the CDR3 is TGTGCCAGCAGTCCGTCGACAGGGCCCTATGGCTACACCTTC. The chain combines TRBV7-6 with TRBJ1-2; TRBD1 aligns across 7 bases. There are 14 residues in the CDR3. CDR1 and CDR2 (germline): SGHVS, FNYEAQ. Trimming took 6 bases from V and 4 from J; bases not matched to a gene: 8.

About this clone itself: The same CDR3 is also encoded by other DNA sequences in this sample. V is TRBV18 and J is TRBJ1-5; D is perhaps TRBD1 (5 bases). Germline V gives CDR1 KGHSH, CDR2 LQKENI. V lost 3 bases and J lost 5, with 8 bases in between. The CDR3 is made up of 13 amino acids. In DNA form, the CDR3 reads TGTGCCAGCTCACCCCAGGGTGATCAGCCCCAGCATTTT. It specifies CASSPQGDQPQHF.

CDR3 DNA sequence: TGTGCCAGCAGTCGGACAGATCTGGATACGCAGTATTTT. It specifies CASSRTDLDTQYF. V gene TRBV6-2 or TRBV6-3 combines with J gene TRBJ2-3; D is possibly TRBD1 (6 bases). Trimming stripped 5 bases from V and 6 bases from J, with 12 bases between. Germline values: CDR1 MNHEY, CDR2 SVGEGT. The length of the CDR3 is 13 residues.

The CDR3 coding sequence is TGTGCCAGCAGCTGGCCGGAGAACTATGGCTACACCTTC. It codes for CASSWPENYGYTF. The gene calls are TRBV11-1 and TRBJ1-2; D remains unclear. The CDR3 loop spans 13 amino acids. Germline CDR1 reads SGHAT; CDR2 reads FQDESV (reference sequence). Deletions cut 4 bases from V and 2 bases from J, with 8 bases between.

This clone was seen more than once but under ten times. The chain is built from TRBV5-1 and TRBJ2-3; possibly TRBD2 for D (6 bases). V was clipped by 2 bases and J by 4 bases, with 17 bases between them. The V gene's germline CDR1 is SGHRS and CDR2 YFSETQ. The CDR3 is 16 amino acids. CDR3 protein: CASSFGTGVLADTQYF. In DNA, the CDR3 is TGCGCCAGCAGCTTTGGGACGGGAGTATTGGCAGATACGCAGTATTTT.

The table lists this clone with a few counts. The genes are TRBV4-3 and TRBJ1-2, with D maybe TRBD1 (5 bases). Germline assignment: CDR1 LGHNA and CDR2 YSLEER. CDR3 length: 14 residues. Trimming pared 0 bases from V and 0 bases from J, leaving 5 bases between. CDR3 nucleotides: TGCGCCAGCAGCCAAGAGACAGCTAACTATGGCTACACCTTC. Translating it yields CASSQETANYGYTF.

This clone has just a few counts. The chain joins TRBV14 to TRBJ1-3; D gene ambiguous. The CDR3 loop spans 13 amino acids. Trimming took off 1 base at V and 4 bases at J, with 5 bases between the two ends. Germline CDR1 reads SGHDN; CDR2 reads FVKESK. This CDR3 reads CASSQGEGNTIYF. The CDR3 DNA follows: TGTGCCAGCAGCCAAGGGGAGGGAAACACCATATATTTT.

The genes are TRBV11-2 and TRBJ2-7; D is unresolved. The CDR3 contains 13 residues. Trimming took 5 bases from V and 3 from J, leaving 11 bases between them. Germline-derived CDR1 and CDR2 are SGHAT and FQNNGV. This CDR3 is CASSPPQSYEQYV. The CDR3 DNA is TGTGCCAGCAGCCCCCCACAGAGCTACGAGCAGTACGTC.

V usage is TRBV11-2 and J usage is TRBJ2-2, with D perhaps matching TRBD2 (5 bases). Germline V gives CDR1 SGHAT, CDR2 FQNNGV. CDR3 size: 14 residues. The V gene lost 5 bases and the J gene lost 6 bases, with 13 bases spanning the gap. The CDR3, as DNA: TGTGCCAGCAGCCGTTCGGGATCGGCCGGGGAGCTGTTTTTT. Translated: CASSRSGSAGELFF.

The CDR3 region is CASSATGTGYEQYF. Here the CDR3 DNA reads TGTGCCAGCAGCGCAACCGGGACAGGGTACGAGCAGTACTTC. The chain joins TRBV7-3 to TRBJ2-7; 9 positions match TRBD1. V shed 5 bases, J shed 4 bases, and the junction held 6 bases outside the gene matches. Germline CDR1 and CDR2: SGHTA and FQGTGA. The CDR3 is 14 residues long.

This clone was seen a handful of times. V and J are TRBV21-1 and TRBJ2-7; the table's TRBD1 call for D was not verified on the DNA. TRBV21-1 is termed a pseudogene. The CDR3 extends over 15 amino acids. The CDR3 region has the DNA TGTGCCAGCAGCCCCCGGGACAGAGCCTCCTACGAGCAGTACGTC. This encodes CASSPRDRASYEQYV.

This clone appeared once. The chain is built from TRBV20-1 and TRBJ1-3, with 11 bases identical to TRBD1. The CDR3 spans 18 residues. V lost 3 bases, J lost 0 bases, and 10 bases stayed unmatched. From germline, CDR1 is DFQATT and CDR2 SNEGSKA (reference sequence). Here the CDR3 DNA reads TGCAGTGCTAGTCCCGGGACAGGGGGTTTAAGCTCTGGAAACACCATATATTTT. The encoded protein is CSASPGTGGLSSGNTIYF.

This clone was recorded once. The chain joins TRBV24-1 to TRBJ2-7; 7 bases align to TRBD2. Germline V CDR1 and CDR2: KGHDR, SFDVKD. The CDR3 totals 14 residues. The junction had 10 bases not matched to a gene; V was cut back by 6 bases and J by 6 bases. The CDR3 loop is CATSSAGGLGEQYF. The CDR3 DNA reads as TGTGCCACCAGTTCTGCGGGCGGACTAGGCGAGCAGTACTTC.

The CDR3 sequence: CASSLRDRGPPCHEQYV. CDR3 in DNA: TGTGCCAGCAGCTTGCGGGACAGGGGACCGCCCTGCCACGAGCAGTACGTC. This chain uses TRBV11-3 with TRBJ2-7; 10 nucleotides match TRBD1. Germline values: CDR1 SGHNT, CDR2 YENEEA. The CDR3 is 17 amino acids. The junction had 13 bases not matched to a gene; V was cut back by 3 bases and J by 5 bases.

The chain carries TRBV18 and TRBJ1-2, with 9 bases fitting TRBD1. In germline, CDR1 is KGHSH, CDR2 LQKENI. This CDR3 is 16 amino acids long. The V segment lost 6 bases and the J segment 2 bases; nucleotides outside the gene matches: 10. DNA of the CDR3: TGTGCCAGCTCTCGTCCGGGACAGGGTCGAAACTATGGCTACACCTTC. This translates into CASSRPGQGRNYGYTF.

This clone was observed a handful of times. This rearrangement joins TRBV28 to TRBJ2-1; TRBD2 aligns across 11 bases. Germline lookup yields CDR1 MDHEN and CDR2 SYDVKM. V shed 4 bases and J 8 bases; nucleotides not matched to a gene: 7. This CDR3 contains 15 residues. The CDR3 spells CASSSPSGGKDEQFF. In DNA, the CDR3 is TGTGCCAGCAGTTCCCCTAGCGGGGGGAAGGATGAGCAGTTCTTC.

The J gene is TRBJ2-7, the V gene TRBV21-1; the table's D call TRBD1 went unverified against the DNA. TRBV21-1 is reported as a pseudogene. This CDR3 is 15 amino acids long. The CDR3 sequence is CASSGSGVNSYEQYV. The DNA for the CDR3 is TGTGCCAGCAGCGGGTCAGGGGTCAATTCCTACGAGCAGTACGTC.

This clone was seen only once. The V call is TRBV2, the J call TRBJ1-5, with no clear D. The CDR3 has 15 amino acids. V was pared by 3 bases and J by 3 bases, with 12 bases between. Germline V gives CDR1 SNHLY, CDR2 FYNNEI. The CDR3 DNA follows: TGTGCCAGCAGTGATTGGAGTCTCATCAATCAGCCCCAGCATTTT. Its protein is CASSDWSLINQPQHF.

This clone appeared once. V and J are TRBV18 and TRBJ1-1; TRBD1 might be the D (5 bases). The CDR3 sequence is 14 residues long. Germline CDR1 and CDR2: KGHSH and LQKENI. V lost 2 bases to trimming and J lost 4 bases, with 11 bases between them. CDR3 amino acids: CASSPGRGSTEAFF. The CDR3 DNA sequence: TGTGCCAGCTCACCAGGGAGGGGTAGCACTGAAGCTTTCTTT.

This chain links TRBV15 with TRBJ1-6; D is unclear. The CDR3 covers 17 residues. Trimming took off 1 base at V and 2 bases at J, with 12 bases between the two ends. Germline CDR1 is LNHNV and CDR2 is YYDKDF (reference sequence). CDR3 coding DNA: TGTGCCACCAGCAGAGCTGGCGTGACTGCCTATAATTCACCCCTCCACTTT. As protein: CATSRAGVTAYNSPLHF.

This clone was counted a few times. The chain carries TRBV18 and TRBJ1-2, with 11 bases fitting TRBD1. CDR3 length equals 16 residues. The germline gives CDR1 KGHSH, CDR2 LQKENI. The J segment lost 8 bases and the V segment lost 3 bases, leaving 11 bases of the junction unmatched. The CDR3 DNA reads TGTGCCAGCTCACCCTTCTCGGACAGGGGGCAGGGAGGCTACACCTTC. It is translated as CASSPFSDRGQGGYTF.

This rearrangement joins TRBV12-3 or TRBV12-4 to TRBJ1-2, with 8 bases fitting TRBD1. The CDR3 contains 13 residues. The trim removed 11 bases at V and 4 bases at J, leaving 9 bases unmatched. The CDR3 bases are TGTGCCTCCAGACAGGGGTTGGGCTATGGCTACACCTTC. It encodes CASRQGLGYGYTF.